Shown below are 25 T cell receptor beta chains from a single sample sequenced in a study of cytomegalovirus exposure and HLA in healthy donors. The primer mix had 60 Vbeta and 13 Jbeta primers. Clones were sequenced by immunoSEQ multiplex PCR, and TCRdb holds only the in-frame ones, with some missing. Here the sample spans about 180,000 clones, under 90% being singletons. What was sequenced was PBMCs. The source is a man aged 18 to 30 in good health and CMV-seronegative.

This chain connects TRBV5-6 to TRBJ2-5, with 7 bases matching TRBD1. Near its end, the DNA agrees better with TRBJ2-7, so the J call may be wrong. Per germline, CDR1 SGHDT and CDR2 YYEEEE. CDR3 length: 16 residues. The CDR3 spells CASSPLTGSGIYEQYF. CDR3 nucleotide sequence: TGTGCCAGCAGCCCGCTGACAGGGTCTGGCATCTACGAGCAGTACTTC.

The chain has TRBV6-6 and TRBJ2-5, with a weak D call TRBD2 (7 bases). Gene TRBJ2-7 matches the end of the DNA better, so the J call may be wrong. Germline loops: CDR1 MNHNY, CDR2 SVGAGI (reference sequence). There are 16 residues in the CDR3. The CDR3 reads CASSPSYRDYSYEQYF. CDR3 bases: TGTGCCAGCAGTCCCTCTTACAGGGACTACTCCTACGAGCAGTACTTC.

CDR3 loop: CASSLGLRGSYNTEAFF. Here the CDR3 DNA reads TGTGCCAGCAGCTTAGGCCTACGAGGGTCCTATAACACTGAAGCTTTCTTT. The rearrangement uses TRBV7-8 and TRBJ1-1; no clear D gene. This CDR3 is 17 amino acids long. Germline CDR1 reads SGHVS; CDR2 reads FQNEAQ. Trimming left V 1 base short and J 2 bases short, with 17 bases between.

This clone appeared once. V and J are TRBV4-1 and TRBJ2-1; no definite D call. The germline CDR1 and CDR2 sequences are MGHRA and YSYEKL. The CDR3 totals 16 residues. V lost 1 base, J lost 8 bases, and 18 bases lay in between. This CDR3 reads CASSQVPSATADEQFF. The DNA of the CDR3 is TGCGCCAGCAGCCAAGTCCCGTCAGCCACGGCGGATGAGCAGTTCTTC.

This chain connects TRBV9 to TRBJ1-3; 8 nucleotides align to TRBD1. V dropped 3 bases and J dropped 2; count of bases not matched to a gene: 4. Germline lookup yields CDR1 SGDLS and CDR2 YYNGEE. The CDR3 runs 15 residues. The CDR3 here is CASSAQQGAGNTIYF. In DNA, the CDR3 is TGTGCCAGCAGCGCGCAACAGGGGGCTGGAAACACCATATATTTT.

This clone has just a few counts. This chain joins TRBV7-9 and TRBJ1-1, with D possibly matching TRBD1 (6 bases). The CDR3 has 14 amino acids. Trimming cost V 3 bases and J 4 bases, with 12 bases left between them. The V gene's germline CDR1 is SEHNR and CDR2 FQNEAQ (reference sequence). The DNA for the CDR3 is TGTGCCAGCAGCTTTCAGGGGTGGATCACTGAAGCTTTCTTT. Protein: CASSFQGWITEAFF. Full variable domain (missing parts from reference TRBV7-9 and TRBJ1-1): DTGVSQNPRHKITKRGQNVTFRCDPISEHNRLYWYRQTLGQGPEFLTYFQNEAQLEKSRLLSDRFSAERPKGSFSTLEIQRTEQGDSAMYLCASSFQGWITEAFFGQGTRLTVV.

This chain links TRBV10-3 with TRBJ1-5, with 7 positions matching TRBD1. J lost 4 bases, V lost 3 bases, and 12 bases had no gene match. This CDR3 spans 17 amino acids. Germline CDR1 is ENHRY and CDR2 is SYGVKD. The CDR3 DNA sequence: TGTGCCATCAGTGACTGGGGGGACAGAGGCCCTAATCAGCCCCAGCATTTT. Translating gives CAISDWGDRGPNQPQHF.

The rearrangement uses TRBV29-1 and TRBJ2-1; a possible D gene is TRBD2 (7 bases). Germline assignment: CDR1 SQVTM and CDR2 ANQGSEA. Trimming took 4 bases from V and 8 from J, leaving 21 bases between them. The CDR3 is 15 residues long. CDR3 region: CSVARGGIGFDEQFF. CDR3 in DNA: TGCAGCGTTGCTAGGGGGGGAATAGGTTTTGATGAGCAGTTCTTC.

The chain employs TRBV7-2 and TRBJ1-2; tentatively, D is TRBD1 (5 bases). The V end lost 5 bases, the J end lost 4 bases, and 20 bases lay between the germline ends. The CDR3 runs to 16 residues. Germline V lookup: CDR1 SGHTA, CDR2 FQGNSA. In DNA, the CDR3 is TGTGCCAGCAGCCCTGACAGTCCGTCGAGGCCCTATGGCTACACCTTC. Its translation: CASSPDSPSRPYGYTF.

A single count supports this clone. The genes are TRBV7-3 and TRBJ2-2; maybe TRBD2 (6 bases). V was pared by 3 bases and J by 2 bases, with 7 bases between. The CDR3 has 14 residues. Per the germline V gene, CDR1 is SGHTA and CDR2 is FQGTGA. Here the CDR3 DNA reads TGTGCCAGCAGCTTTAGCGGAAACACCGGGGAGCTGTTTTTT. Protein sequence: CASSFSGNTGELFF.

The count of this clone is one. Compared with germline, one end of the junction differs, possibly owing to a read error. The rearrangement links TRBV25-1 to TRBJ2-7, with D tentatively TRBD1 (5 bases). This CDR3 has 15 residues. Per germline, CDR1 MGHDK and CDR2 SYGVNS. The chain's CDR3 is CASSELQGDSSEQYF. The CDR3 DNA reads TGTGCCAGCAGTGAATTGCAGGGCGATTCCTCCGAGCAGTACTTC.

The V call is TRBV7-6, the J call TRBJ2-7, with 10 bases identical to TRBD1. Germline-derived CDR1 and CDR2 are SGHVS and FNYEAQ. This CDR3 comprises 16 residues. Unmatched junction bases numbered 12, after V lost 5 bases and J lost 5 bases. The CDR3 coding sequence is TGTGCCAGCAGCCCCCTATCCTGGGACAGGGGCCACGAGCAGTACTTC. This translates into CASSPLSWDRGHEQYF.

This clone was recorded only once. This rearrangement joins TRBV5-1 to TRBJ2-7; no reliable D call. Germline V CDR1 and CDR2: SGHRS, YFSETQ. The CDR3 totals 13 residues. V lost 6 bases and J 2 bases, leaving 12 bases between the germline ends. CDR3 amino acids: CASNPARTYEQYF. CDR3 DNA: TGCGCCAGCAATCCGGCCAGGACCTACGAGCAGTACTTC.

The chain combines TRBV27 with TRBJ2-7; maybe TRBD2 (6 bases). Germline V gene data show CDR1 as MNHEY and CDR2 as SMNVEV (reference sequence). The V and J ends lost 3 bases and 9 bases respectively, with 18 bases between them. The CDR3 totals 14 residues. The CDR3 DNA reads as TGTGCCAGCAGTTTCCGGGACTCCACTTCCCCGCAGTACTTC. This sequence encodes CASSFRDSTSPQYF.

The gene calls are TRBV4-1 and TRBJ2-7, with 11 positions matching TRBD2. The CDR3 runs 16 residues. Germline lookup yields CDR1 MGHRA and CDR2 YSYEKL. V lost 2 bases to trimming and J lost 2 bases; unmatched junction nucleotides: 5. CDR3 nucleotide sequence: TGCGCCAGCAGCCAAATAGCGGGGGGGCCAGCCTACGAGCAGTACTTC. It specifies CASSQIAGGPAYEQYF.

This clone appeared a single time. The chain combines TRBV7-3 with TRBJ2-5, with 11 nucleotides matching TRBD2. There are 15 residues in the CDR3. The germline CDR1 and CDR2 sequences are SGHTA and FQGTGA. The ends lost 9 bases at V and 4 bases at J; junction bases unmatched: 10. The CDR3 nucleotides read TGTGCCAGGGTTCTCCGGACTAGCGGGCGAGAGACCCAGTACTTC. Translated: CARVLRTSGRETQYF.

The chain is built from TRBV2 and TRBJ1-2, with 7 positions matching TRBD1. The CDR3 covers 13 residues. V gave up 10 bases and J gave up 2 bases; unmatched junction bases: 7. Germline V gives CDR1 SNHLY, CDR2 FYNNEI. The CDR3 loop reads CATDRVKNYGYTF. CDR3 bases: TGTGCCACAGACAGGGTTAAGAACTATGGCTACACCTTC. The full variable domain, with the rest looked up from reference TRBV2 and TRBJ1-2, is EPEVTQTPSHQVTQMGQEVILRCVPISNHLYFYWYRQILGQKVEFLVSFYNNEISEKSEIFDDQFSVERPDGSNFTLKIRSTKLEDSAMYFCATDRVKNYGYTFGSGTRLTVV.

The rearrangement uses TRBV9 and TRBJ2-7; possibly TRBD1 for D (6 bases). CDR1 and CDR2 from the germline V gene are SGDLS and YYNGEE. With 0 bases removed from V and 1 base from J, the gap between germline ends came to 11 bases. The length of the CDR3 is 15 residues. CDR3 residues: CASSVGRGPSYEQYF. As DNA, the CDR3 is TGTGCCAGCAGCGTAGGCAGGGGCCCTTCCTACGAGCAGTACTTC.

CDR3 sequence (DNA): TGTGCCAGTAGTATCTCCGGGACAGGGACACTTAGCAATCAGCCCCAGCATTTT. The encoded protein is CASSISGTGTLSNQPQHF. V gene TRBV19 combines with J gene TRBJ1-5, with TRBD1 matching over 9 bases. Germline CDR1 and CDR2: LNHDA and SQIVND (reference sequence). The CDR3 totals 18 residues. V trimming: 3 bases; J trimming: 0 bases; junction bases outside the gene matches: 9.

The chain joins TRBV5-1 to TRBJ2-3; possible D gene TRBD2, 6 bases. The V and J ends lost 6 bases and 0 bases respectively, with 14 bases between them. Germline CDR1 and CDR2: SGHRS and YFSETQ. The CDR3 length is 15 residues. The CDR3 sequence is CASTFSGTSTDTQYF. DNA of the CDR3: TGCGCCAGCACCTTTAGCGGAACTAGCACAGATACGCAGTATTTT.

This clone was detected once. The CDR3 loop reads CASRHRSSGANVLTF. The CDR3 region has the DNA TGTGCCAGCAGACACAGGAGCTCTGGGGCCAACGTCCTGACTTTC. The J gene is TRBJ2-6, the V gene TRBV27; D perhaps matches TRBD1 (5 bases). V lost 6 bases, J lost 0 bases, and 9 bases lay in between. There are 15 residues in the CDR3. CDR1 is MNHEY, CDR2 SMNVEV, per germline (reference sequence).

V gene TRBV11-1 combines with J gene TRBJ2-1; 10 nucleotides match TRBD2. CDR1 is SGHAT and CDR2 is FQDESV in the germline V gene (reference sequence). This CDR3 is built from 19 residues. The trim removed 5 bases at V and 12 bases at J, leaving 25 bases unmatched. The CDR3 sequence is CASSPGTSGIESYPVGQFF. CDR3 sequence (DNA): TGTGCCAGCAGCCCAGGAACTAGCGGGATTGAGAGCTACCCTGTTGGGCAGTTCTTC.

The V call is TRBV9, the J call TRBJ2-3; 7 nucleotides match TRBD1. J gave up 0 bases and V 3 bases, and 7 bases lay outside the gene matches. Germline V CDR1 and CDR2: SGDLS, YYNGEE. This CDR3 has 16 amino acids. This chain's CDR3 is CASSAEQGHSTDTQYF. DNA for the CDR3: TGTGCCAGCAGCGCAGAACAGGGGCATAGCACAGATACGCAGTATTTT. The variable domain in full, with the rest retrieved from reference TRBV9 and TRBJ2-3, is DSGVTQTPKHLITATGQRVTLRCSPRSGDLSVYWYQQSLDQGLQFLIQYYNGEERAKGNILERFSAQQFPDLHSELNLSSLELGDSALYFCASSAEQGHSTDTQYFGPGTRLTVL.

The chain uses TRBV28 and TRBJ1-5, with TRBD1 matching 7 bases. The CDR3 totals 16 residues. With 5 bases clipped from V and 2 bases from J, the junction kept 9 bases outside the gene matches. Germline loops: CDR1 MDHEN, CDR2 SYDVKM. The CDR3 DNA is TGTGCCAGCAGTCCCTGGACAGGAAGTGGCAATCAGCCCCAGCATTTT. This translates into CASSPWTGSGNQPQHF.

This clone was detected a few times. The genes are TRBV14 and TRBJ1-4, with TRBD1 matching over 9 bases. Trimming removed 0 bases from V and 7 bases from J; junction bases left unmatched: 6. This CDR3 is 16 amino acids long. CDR1 is SGHDN, CDR2 FVKESK, per germline. CDR3 amino acids: CASSQDYRGQREKLFF. The CDR3 DNA reads TGTGCCAGCAGCCAAGATTACAGGGGGCAACGTGAAAAACTGTTTTTT. Together with reference TRBV14 and TRBJ1-4, the CDR3 gives the full variable domain: EAGVTQFPSHSVIEKGQTVTLRCDPISGHDNLYWYRRVMGKEIKFLLHFVKESKQDESGMPNNRFLAERTGGTYSTLKVQPAELEDSGVYFCASSQDYRGQREKLFFGSGTQLSVL.